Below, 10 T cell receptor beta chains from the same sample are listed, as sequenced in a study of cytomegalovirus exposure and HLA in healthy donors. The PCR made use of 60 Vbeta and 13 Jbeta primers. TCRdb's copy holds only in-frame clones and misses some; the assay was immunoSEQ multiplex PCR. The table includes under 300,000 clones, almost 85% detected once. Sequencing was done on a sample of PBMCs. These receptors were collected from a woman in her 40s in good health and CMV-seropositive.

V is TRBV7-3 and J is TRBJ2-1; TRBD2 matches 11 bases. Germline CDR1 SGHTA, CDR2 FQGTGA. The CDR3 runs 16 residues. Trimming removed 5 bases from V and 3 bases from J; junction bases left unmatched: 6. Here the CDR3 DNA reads TGTGCCAGCAGCCTCATGGGGACTAGCGGCTACAATGAGCAGTTCTTC. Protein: CASSLMGTSGYNEQFF.

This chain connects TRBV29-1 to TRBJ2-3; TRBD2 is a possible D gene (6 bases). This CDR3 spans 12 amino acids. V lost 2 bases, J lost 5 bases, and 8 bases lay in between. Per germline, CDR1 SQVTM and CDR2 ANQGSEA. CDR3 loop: CSVESGVDTQYF. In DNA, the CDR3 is TGCAGCGTTGAATCGGGGGTAGATACGCAGTATTTT.

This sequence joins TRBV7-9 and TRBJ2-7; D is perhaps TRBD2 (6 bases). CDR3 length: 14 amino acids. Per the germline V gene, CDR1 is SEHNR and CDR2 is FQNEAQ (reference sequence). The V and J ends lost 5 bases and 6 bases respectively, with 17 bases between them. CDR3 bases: TGTGCCAGCAGCCCTCGACTAGGTCTGAGCGAGCAGTACTTC. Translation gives CASSPRLGLSEQYF. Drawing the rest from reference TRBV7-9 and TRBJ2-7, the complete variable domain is DTGVSQNPRHKITKRGQNVTFRCDPISEHNRLYWYRQTLGQGPEFLTYFQNEAQLEKSRLLSDRFSAERPKGSFSTLEIQRTEQGDSAMYLCASSPRLGLSEQYFGPGTRLTVT.

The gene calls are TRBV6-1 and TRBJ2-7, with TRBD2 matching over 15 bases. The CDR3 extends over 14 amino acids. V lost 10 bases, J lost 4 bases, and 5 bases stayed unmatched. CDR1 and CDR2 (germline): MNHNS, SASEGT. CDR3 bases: TGTGCCATCGGACTAGCGGGAGGGTCTTACGAGCAGTACTTC. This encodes CAIGLAGGSYEQYF.

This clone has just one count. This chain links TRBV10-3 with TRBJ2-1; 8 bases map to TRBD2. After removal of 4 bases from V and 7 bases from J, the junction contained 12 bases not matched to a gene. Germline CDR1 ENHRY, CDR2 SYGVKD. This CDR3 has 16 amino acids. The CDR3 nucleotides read TGTGCCATCAGTGCGTCCGCGGGAGGTACTTGGAATGAGCAGTTCTTC. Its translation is CAISASAGGTWNEQFF.

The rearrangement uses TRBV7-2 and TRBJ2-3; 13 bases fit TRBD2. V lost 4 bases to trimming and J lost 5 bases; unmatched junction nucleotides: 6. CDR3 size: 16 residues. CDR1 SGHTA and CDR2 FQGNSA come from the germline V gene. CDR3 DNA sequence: TGTGCCAGCAGCTCCGGACTAGCGGGAGCGGAAGATACGCAGTATTTT. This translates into CASSSGLAGAEDTQYF.

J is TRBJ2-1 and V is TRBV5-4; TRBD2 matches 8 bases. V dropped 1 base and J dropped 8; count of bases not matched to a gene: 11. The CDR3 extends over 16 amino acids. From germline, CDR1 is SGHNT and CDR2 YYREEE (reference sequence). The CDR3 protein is CASSLQSRLAIDEQFF. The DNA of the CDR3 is TGTGCCAGCAGCTTGCAATCGAGACTAGCGATCGATGAGCAGTTCTTC.

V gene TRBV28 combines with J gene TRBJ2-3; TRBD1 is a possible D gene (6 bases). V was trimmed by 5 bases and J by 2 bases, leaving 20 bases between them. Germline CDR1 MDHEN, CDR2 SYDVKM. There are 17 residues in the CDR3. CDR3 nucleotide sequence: TGTGCCAGCAGTCCTATTCCCCAACAGGGAACCACAGATACGCAGTATTTT. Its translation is CASSPIPQQGTTDTQYF.

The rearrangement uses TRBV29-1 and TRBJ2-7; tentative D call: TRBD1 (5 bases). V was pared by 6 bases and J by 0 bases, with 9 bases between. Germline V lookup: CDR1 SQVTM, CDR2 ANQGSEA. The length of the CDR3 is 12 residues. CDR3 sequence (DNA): TGCAGCGTGAGACAGAGCTCCTACGAGCAGTACTTC. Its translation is CSVRQSSYEQYF.

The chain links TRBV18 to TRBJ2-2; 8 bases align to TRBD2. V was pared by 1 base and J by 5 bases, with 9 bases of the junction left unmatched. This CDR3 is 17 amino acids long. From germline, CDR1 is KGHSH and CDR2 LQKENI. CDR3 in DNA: TGTGCCAGCTCACCACTTCAAGCGGGAGTAGTGACCGGGGAGCTGTTTTTT. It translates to CASSPLQAGVVTGELFF.